The T cell receptor (beta chain) described here comes from a study of cytomegalovirus exposure and HLA in healthy donors. With 3 bases removed from V and 0 bases from J, the gap between germline ends came to 9 bases. The CDR3 is made up of 14 amino acids. In germline, CDR1 is KGHSH, CDR2 LQKENI. PCR involved 60 Vbeta and 13 Jbeta primers. Method: immunoSEQ multiplex PCR; TCRdb's copy keeps in-frame clones and lacks some. The sample contains about 190,000 clones, 87% of which appear only once. V gene TRBV18 combines with J gene TRBJ2-7; D is perhaps TRBD2 (5 bases). The origin of this receptor is a man aged 30 to 45 in good health and CMV-seronegative. Sequenced: PBMCs. CDR3 loop: CASSPWEYSYEQYF. In DNA, the CDR3 is TGTGCCAGCTCACCTTGGGAGTACTCCTACGAGCAGTACTTC. The entire variable domain, with the rest obtained from reference TRBV18 and TRBJ2-7, is as follows: NAGVMQNPRHLVRRRGQEARLRCSPMKGHSHVYWYRQLPEEGLKFMVYLQKENIIDESGMPKERFSAEFPKEGPSILRIQQVVRGDSAAYFCASSPWEYSYEQYFGPGTRLTVT.